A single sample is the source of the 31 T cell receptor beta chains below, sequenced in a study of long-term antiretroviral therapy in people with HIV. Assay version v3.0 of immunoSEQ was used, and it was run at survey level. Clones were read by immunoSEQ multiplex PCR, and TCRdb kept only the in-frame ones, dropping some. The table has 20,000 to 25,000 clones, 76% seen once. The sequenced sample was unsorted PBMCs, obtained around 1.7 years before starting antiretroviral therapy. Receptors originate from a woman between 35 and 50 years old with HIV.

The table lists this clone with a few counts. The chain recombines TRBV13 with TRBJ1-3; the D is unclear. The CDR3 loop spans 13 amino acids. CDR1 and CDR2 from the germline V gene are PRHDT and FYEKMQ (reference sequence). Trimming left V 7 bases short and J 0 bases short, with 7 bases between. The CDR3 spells CASNGPSGNTIYF. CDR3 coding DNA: TGTGCCAGCAATGGTCCCTCTGGAAACACCATATATTTT.

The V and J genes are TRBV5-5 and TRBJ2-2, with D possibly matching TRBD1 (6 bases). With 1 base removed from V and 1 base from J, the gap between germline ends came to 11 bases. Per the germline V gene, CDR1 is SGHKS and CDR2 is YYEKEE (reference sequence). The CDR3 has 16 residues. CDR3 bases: TGTGCCAGCAGCTTGTTGGGGGCCCTGAACACCGGGGAGCTGTTTTTT. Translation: CASSLLGALNTGELFF. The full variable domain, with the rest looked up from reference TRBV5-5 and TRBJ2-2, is DAGVTQSPTHLIKTRGQQVTLRCSPISGHKSVSWYQQVLGQGPQFIFQYYEKEERGRGNFPDRFSARQFPNYSSELNVNALLLGDSALYLCASSLLGALNTGELFFGEGSRLTVL.

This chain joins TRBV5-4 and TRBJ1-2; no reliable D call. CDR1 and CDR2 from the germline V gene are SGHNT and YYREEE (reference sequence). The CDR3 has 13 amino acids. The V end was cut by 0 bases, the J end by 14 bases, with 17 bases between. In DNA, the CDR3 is TGTGCCAGCAGCTTGGCGGGAGGATTTAAGGGTACCTTC. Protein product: CASSLAGGFKGTF.

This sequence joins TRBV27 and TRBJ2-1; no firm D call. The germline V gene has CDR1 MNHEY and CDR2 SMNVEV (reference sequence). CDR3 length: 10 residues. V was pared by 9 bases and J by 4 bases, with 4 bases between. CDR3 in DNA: TGTGCCAGTGGGTACAATGAGCAGTTCTTC. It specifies CASGYNEQFF.

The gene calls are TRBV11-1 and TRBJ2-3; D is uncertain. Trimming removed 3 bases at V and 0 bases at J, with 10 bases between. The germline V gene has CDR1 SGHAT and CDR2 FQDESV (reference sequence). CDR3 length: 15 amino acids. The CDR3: CASSFSESSTDTQYF. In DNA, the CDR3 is TGTGCCAGCAGCTTTTCAGAATCTAGCACAGATACGCAGTATTTT.

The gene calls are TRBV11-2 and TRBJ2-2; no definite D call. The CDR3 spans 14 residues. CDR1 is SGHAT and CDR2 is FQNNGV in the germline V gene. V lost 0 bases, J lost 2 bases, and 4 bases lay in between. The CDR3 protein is CASSLERNTGELFF. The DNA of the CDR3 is TGTGCCAGCAGCTTAGAAAGAAACACCGGGGAGCTGTTTTTT. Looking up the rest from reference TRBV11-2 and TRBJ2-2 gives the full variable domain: EAGVAQSPRYKIIEKRQSVAFWCNPISGHATLYWYQQILGQGPKLLIQFQNNGVVDDSQLPKDRFSAERLKGVDSTLKIQPAKLEDSAVYLCASSLERNTGELFFGEGSRLTVL.

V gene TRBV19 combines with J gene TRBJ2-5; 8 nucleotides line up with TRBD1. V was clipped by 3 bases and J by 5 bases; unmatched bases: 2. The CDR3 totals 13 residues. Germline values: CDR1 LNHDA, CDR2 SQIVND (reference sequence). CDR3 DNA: TGTGCCAGTAGTATCACAGGGGGGGAGACCCAGTACTTC. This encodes CASSITGGETQYF.

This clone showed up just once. As DNA, the CDR3 is TGTGCCAGCAGCTTGGACAGAACCTACGAGCAGTACTTC. Translation: CASSLDRTYEQYF. The chain recombines TRBV5-6 with TRBJ2-7; D not certain. CDR1 and CDR2 (germline): SGHDT, YYEEEE. V lost 0 bases and J lost 2, with 6 bases in between. The CDR3 is made up of 13 amino acids. Together with reference TRBV5-6 and TRBJ2-7, the CDR3 gives the full variable domain: DAGVTQSPTHLIKTRGQQVTLRCSPKSGHDTVSWYQQALGQGPQFIFQYYEEEERQRGNFPDRFSGHQFPNYSSELNVNALLLGDSALYLCASSLDRTYEQYFGPGTRLTVT.

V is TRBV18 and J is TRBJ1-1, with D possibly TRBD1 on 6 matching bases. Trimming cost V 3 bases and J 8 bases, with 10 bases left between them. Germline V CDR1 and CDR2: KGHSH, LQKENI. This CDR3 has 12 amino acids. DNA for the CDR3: TGTGCCAGCTCACCCGTGGGGGGCGAAGCTTTCTTT. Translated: CASSPVGGEAFF. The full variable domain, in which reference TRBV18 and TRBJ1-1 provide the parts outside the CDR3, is NAGVMQNPRHLVRRRGQEARLRCSPMKGHSHVYWYRQLPEEGLKFMVYLQKENIIDESGMPKERFSAEFPKEGPSILRIQQVVRGDSAAYFCASSPVGGEAFFGQGTRLTVV.

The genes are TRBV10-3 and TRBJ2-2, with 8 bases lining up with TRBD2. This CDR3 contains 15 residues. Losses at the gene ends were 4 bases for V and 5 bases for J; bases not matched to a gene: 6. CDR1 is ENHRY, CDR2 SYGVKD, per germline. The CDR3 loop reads CAISGGIAGTGELFF. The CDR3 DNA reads TGTGCCATCAGTGGGGGAATAGCGGGGACCGGGGAGCTGTTTTTT.

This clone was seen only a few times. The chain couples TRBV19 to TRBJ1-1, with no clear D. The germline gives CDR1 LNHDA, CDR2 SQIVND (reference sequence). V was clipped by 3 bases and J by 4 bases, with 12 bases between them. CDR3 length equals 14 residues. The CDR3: CASSMTGGSTEAFF. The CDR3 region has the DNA TGTGCCAGTAGTATGACGGGTGGGAGCACTGAAGCTTTCTTT.

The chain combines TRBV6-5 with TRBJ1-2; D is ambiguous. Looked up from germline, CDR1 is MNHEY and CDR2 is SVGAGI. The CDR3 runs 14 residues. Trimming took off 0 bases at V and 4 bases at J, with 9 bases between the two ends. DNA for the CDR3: TGTGCCAGCAGTTACTCGGCAGGAACCTATGGCTACACCTTC. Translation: CASSYSAGTYGYTF.

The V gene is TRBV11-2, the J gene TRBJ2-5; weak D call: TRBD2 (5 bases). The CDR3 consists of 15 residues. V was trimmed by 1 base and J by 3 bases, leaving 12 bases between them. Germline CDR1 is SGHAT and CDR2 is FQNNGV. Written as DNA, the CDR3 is TGTGCCAGCAGCTTAGGAGGGTACAAAAAAGAGACCCAGTACTTC. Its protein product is CASSLGGYKKETQYF. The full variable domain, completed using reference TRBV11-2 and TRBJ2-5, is EAGVAQSPRYKIIEKRQSVAFWCNPISGHATLYWYQQILGQGPKLLIQFQNNGVVDDSQLPKDRFSAERLKGVDSTLKIQPAKLEDSAVYLCASSLGGYKKETQYFGPGTRLLVL.

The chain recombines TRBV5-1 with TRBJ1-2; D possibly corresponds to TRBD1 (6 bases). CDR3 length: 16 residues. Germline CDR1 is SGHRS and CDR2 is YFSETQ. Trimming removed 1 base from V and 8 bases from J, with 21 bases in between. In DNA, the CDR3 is TGCGCCAGCAGCTTGAACACAGGGTCGCACTTCTACGGCTACACCTTC. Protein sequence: CASSLNTGSHFYGYTF.

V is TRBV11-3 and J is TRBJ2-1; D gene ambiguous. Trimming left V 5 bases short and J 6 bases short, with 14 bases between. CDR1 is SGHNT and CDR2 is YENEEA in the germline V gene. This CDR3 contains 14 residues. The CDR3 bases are TGTGCCAGCAGCCCAATGGGGTGGGGCAATGAGCAGTTCTTC. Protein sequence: CASSPMGWGNEQFF.

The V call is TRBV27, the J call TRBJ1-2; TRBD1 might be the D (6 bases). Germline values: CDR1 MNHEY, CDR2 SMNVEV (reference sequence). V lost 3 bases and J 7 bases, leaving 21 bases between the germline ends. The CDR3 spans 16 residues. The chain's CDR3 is CASSLHAVGGALGYTF. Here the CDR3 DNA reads TGTGCCAGCAGTTTGCACGCCGTCGGGGGCGCCCTTGGCTACACCTTC.

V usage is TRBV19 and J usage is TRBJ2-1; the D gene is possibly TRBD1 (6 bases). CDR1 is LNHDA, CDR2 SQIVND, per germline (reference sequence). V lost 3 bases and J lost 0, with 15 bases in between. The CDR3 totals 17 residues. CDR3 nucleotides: TGTGCCAGTAGTATGGGGGACACAAGGAGCTCCTACAATGAGCAGTTCTTC. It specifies CASSMGDTRSSYNEQFF.

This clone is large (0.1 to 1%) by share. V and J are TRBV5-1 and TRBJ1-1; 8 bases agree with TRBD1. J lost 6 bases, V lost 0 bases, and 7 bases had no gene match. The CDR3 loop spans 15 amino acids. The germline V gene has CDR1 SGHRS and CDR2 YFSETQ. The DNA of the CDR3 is TGCGCCAGCAGCTTGGCCCCAAGACAGGGGCCTGAAGCTTTCTTT. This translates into CASSLAPRQGPEAFF.

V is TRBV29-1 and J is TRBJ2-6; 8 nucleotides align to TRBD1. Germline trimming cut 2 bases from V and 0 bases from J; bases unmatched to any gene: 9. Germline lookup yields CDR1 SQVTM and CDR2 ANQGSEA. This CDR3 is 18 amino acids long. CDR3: CSVESWGQANSGANVLTF. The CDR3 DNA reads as TGCAGCGTTGAATCGTGGGGACAGGCCAACTCTGGGGCCAACGTCCTGACTTTC.

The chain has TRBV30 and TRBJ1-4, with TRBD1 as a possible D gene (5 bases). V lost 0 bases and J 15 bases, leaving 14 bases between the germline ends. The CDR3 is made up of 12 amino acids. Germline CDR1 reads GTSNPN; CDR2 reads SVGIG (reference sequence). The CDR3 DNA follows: TGTGCCTGGAGTGTAGAGGGGAGAATCGTGTTTTTT. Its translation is CAWSVEGRIVFF.

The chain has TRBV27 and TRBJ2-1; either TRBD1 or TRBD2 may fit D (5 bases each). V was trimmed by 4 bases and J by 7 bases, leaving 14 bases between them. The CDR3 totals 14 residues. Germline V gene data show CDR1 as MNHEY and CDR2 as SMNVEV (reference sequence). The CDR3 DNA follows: TGTGCCAGCAGTTCCCATAGGTGGGGGAATGAGCAGTTCTTC. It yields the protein CASSSHRWGNEQFF.

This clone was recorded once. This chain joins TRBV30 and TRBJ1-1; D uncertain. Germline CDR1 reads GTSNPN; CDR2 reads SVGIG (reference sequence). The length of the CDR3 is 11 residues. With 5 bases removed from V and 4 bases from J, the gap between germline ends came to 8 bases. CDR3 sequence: CAWSPGTEAFF. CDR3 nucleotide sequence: TGTGCCTGGTCCCCGGGCACTGAAGCTTTCTTT.

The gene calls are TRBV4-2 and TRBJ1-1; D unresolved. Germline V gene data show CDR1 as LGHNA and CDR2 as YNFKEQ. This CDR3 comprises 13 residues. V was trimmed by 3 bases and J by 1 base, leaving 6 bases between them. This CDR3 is CASSQAQNTEAFF. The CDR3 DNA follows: TGTGCCAGCAGCCAGGCACAGAACACTGAAGCTTTCTTT.

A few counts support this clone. The CDR3 spells CASSPTSRVIQYF. The CDR3 DNA sequence: TGTGCCAGCAGCCCGACTAGCAGGGTCATTCAGTACTTC. V usage is TRBV28 and J usage is TRBJ2-4; 7 bases are a match to TRBD2. This CDR3 is built from 13 residues. CDR1 and CDR2 (germline): MDHEN, SYDVKM. V trimming: 6 bases; J trimming: 9 bases; junction bases outside the gene matches: 8.

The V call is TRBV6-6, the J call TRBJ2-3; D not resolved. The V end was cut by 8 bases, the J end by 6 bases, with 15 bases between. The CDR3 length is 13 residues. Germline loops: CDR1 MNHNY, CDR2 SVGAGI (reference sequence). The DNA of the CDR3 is TGTGCCAGCCGCGGCGATAATTTGGATACGCAGTATTTT. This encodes CASRGDNLDTQYF.

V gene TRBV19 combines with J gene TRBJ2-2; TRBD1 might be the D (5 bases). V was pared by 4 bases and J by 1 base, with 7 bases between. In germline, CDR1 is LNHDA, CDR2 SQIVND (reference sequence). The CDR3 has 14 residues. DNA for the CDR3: TGTGCCAGTAGTAAAACAGGGAACACCGGGGAGCTGTTTTTT. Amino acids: CASSKTGNTGELFF.

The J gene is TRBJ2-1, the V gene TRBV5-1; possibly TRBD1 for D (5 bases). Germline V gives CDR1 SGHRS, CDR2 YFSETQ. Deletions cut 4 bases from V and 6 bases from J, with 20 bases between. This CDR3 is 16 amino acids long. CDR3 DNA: TGCGCCAGCAGCCAGTCCGGCGACAGACGAAGCAATGAGCAGTTCTTC. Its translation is CASSQSGDRRSNEQFF.

In nucleotides, the CDR3 is TGTGCCAGCAGCTTAGAAGGTACGGGAGGCAGAACTGAAGCTTTCTTT. Its protein product is CASSLEGTGGRTEAFF. The rearrangement joins TRBV7-9 to TRBJ1-1; D not resolved. V dropped 1 base and J dropped 5 bases, with 17 bases sitting between them. CDR1 is SEHNR and CDR2 is FQNEAQ in the germline V gene (reference sequence). CDR3 length equals 16 residues.

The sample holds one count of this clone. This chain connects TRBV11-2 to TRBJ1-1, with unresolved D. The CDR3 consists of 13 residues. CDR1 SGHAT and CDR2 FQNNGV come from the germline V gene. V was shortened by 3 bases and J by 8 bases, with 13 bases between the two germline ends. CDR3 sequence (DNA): TGTGCCAGCAGCTTCGGCGTTACGAAGGAAGCTTTCTTT. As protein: CASSFGVTKEAFF. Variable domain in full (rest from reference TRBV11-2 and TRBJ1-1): EAGVAQSPRYKIIEKRQSVAFWCNPISGHATLYWYQQILGQGPKLLIQFQNNGVVDDSQLPKDRFSAERLKGVDSTLKIQPAKLEDSAVYLCASSFGVTKEAFFGQGTRLTVV.

The CDR3 is CASELAGVSYEQYF. CDR3 DNA: TGTGCTAGTGAACTAGCGGGGGTCTCCTACGAGCAGTACTTC. V usage is TRBV12-5 and J usage is TRBJ2-7; 11 positions match TRBD2. V shed 7 bases, J shed 0 bases, and the junction held 2 bases outside the gene matches. Germline-derived CDR1 and CDR2 are LGHNT and FRNRAP. The CDR3 contains 14 residues.

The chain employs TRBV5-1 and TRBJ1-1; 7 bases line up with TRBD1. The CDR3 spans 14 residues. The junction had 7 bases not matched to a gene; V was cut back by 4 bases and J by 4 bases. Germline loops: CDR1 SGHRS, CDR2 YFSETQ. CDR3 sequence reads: CASSPTTGFTEAFF. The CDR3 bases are TGCGCCAGCAGCCCCACGACAGGGTTCACTGAAGCTTTCTTT.